The T cell receptor (beta chain) under discussion was sequenced for a study of OX40 agonist ivuxolimab in advanced cancers. The cohort excluded patients with autoimmune disease history or systemic immunosuppression. The method was immunoSEQ multiplex PCR; TCRdb's version includes in-frame clones alone and lacks a portion of them. The sample lists 15,000 to 25,000 clones, roughly 68% occurring once. Germline-derived CDR1 and CDR2 are LNHDA and SQIVND (reference sequence). Trimming left V 1 base short and J 3 bases short, with 7 bases between. The CDR3 loop spans 13 amino acids. Sequenced material: CD4+ or CD8+ T cells sorted from blood, taken in a trial of the OX40 agonist ivuxolimab. The receptor's source is an adult with an advanced solid tumor such as melanoma, head and neck, liver or kidney cancer. V and J are TRBV19 and TRBJ2-7, with D unclear. CDR3 DNA sequence: TGTGCCAGTAGTATAGTTGGCGGCTACGAGCAGTACTTC. Protein sequence: CASSIVGGYEQYF.